The 6 T cell receptor beta chains in this list originate from one sample, sequenced in a study of blood T cell repertoires in COVID-19. TCRdb keeps only in-frame clones here, not all; method: immunoSEQ multiplex PCR. The table lists approximately 110,000 clones, approximately 78% of them singletons. Sequencing was carried out using peripheral blood. The source of these receptors is a man aged 70 or older with acute or convalescent COVID-19.

The rearrangement links TRBV20-1 to TRBJ2-3, with 9 positions matching TRBD2. The germline V gene has CDR1 DFQATT and CDR2 SNEGSKA (reference sequence). After removal of 3 bases from V and 5 bases from J, the junction contained 15 bases not matched to a gene. This CDR3 is 17 amino acids long. DNA of the CDR3: TGCAGTGCTAGTGGACTGGCGGGGGGGCAAGTAGGAGATACGCAGTATTTT. It translates to CSASGLAGGQVGDTQYF.

V and J are TRBV4-2 and TRBJ2-5; D call uncertain. V lost 1 base and J 0 bases, leaving 9 bases between the germline ends. CDR3 length: 15 residues. Germline CDR1 LGHNA, CDR2 YNFKEQ. The CDR3 sequence: CASSQVQSYQETQYF. DNA of the CDR3: TGTGCCAGCAGCCAAGTACAGTCGTACCAAGAGACCCAGTACTTC.

This chain uses TRBV29-1 with TRBJ1-1, with D unclear. The CDR3 is made up of 11 amino acids. Germline V gene data show CDR1 as SQVTM and CDR2 as ANQGSEA. V lost 8 bases, J lost 7 bases, and 14 bases lay in between. CDR3 sequence (DNA): TGCAGCACTAAAAAGGTCCTTGAAGCTTTCTTT. This encodes CSTKKVLEAFF.

This clone showed up just a few times. V is TRBV4-1 and J is TRBJ1-3, with unresolved D. The germline gives CDR1 MGHRA, CDR2 YSYEKL. Trimming pared 0 bases from V and 4 bases from J, leaving 22 bases between. The CDR3 has 19 amino acids. The CDR3 DNA follows: TGCGCCAGCAGCCAAGATTCGGGGATCCTGGGGTTTGGAGGAAACACCATATATTTT. Translated: CASSQDSGILGFGGNTIYF.

This clone occurred a few times. This chain uses TRBV7-7 with TRBJ2-3, with D uncertain. CDR1 and CDR2 (germline): SSHAT, FNYEAQ (reference sequence). The CDR3 is 15 residues long. Between the trimmed V and J ends, which lost 1 base and 0 bases, there was a span of 8 bases. The CDR3 nucleotides read TGTGCCAGCAGCTTAGAAGCGTCTAGCACAGATACGCAGTATTTT. As protein: CASSLEASSTDTQYF.

The rearrangement uses TRBV19 and TRBJ2-7; 7 bases align to TRBD1. This CDR3 has 15 amino acids. The ends lost 3 bases at V and 3 bases at J; junction bases unmatched: 8. CDR1 LNHDA and CDR2 SQIVND come from the germline V gene (reference sequence). Here the CDR3 DNA reads TGTGCCAGTAGTATCCACAGCCAGGGGGTCTACGAGCAGTACTTC. Translated, it gives CASSIHSQGVYEQYF.